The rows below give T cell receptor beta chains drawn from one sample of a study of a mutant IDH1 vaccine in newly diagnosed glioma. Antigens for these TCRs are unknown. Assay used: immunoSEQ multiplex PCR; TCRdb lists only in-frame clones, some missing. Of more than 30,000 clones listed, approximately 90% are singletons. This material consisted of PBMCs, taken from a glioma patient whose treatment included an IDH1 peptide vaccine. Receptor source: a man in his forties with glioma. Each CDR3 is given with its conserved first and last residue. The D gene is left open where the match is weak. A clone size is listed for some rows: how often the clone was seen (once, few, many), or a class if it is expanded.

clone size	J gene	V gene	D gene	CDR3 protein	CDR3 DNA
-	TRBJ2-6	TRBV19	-	CASSQGTANVLTF	TGTGCCAGTAGTCAAGGGACGGCCAACGTCCTGACTTTC
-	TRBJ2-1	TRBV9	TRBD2	CASSVVFSGGGYNEQFF	TGTGCCAGCAGCGTAGTTTTTAGCGGGGGAGGGTACAATGAGCAGTTCTTC
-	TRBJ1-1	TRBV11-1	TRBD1	CASSPDRFKFEAFF	TGTGCCAGCAGCCCGGACAGGTTCAAATTTGAAGCTTTCTTT
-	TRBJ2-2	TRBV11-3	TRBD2	CASSFGTRVTGELFF	TGTGCCAGCAGCTTCGGGACTAGGGTAACCGGGGAGCTGTTTTTT
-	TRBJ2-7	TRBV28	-	CASSSFLRNDYEQYF	TGTGCCAGCAGTTCCTTCCTTCGAAACGACTACGAGCAGTACTTC
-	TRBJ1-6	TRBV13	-	CASSFSGAGSPLHF	TGTGCCAGCAGCTTTTCAGGGGCAGGTTCACCCCTCCACTTT
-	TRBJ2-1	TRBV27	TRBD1	CASSLRDRGNEQFF	TGTGCCAGCAGTTTGCGGGACAGGGGAAATGAGCAGTTCTTC
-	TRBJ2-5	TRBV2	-	CASSVRSPLGETQYF	TGTGCCAGCAGTGTTAGGTCACCCCTAGGGGAGACCCAGTACTTC
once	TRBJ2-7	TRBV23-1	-	CASSQSPVGQGLCEQYF	TGCGCCAGCAGTCAATCCCCGGTAGGGCAGGGGCTCTGCGAGCAGTACTTC
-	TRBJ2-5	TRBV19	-	CASKRGVEETQYF	TGTGCCAGTAAGCGAGGGGTGGAAGAGACCCAGTACTTC
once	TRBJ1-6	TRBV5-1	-	CASSPSAGQRPLHF	TGCGCCAGCAGCCCGTCCGCCGGACAAAGACCCCTCCACTTT
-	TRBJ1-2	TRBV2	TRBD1	CASTGGGGVGGYTF	TGTGCCAGCACGGGAGGAGGGGGCGTTGGTGGCTACACCTTC
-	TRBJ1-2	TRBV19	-	CASSIEQGLHGYTF	TGTGCCAGTAGTATCGAACAGGGTTTACATGGCTACACCTTC